This T cell receptor (beta chain) derives from a study of T cells in Graves' hyperthyroidism and ophthalmopathy. The study's findings and limits: Most expanded thyroid clonotypes above 0.001 also appeared in blood.

TCR beta CDR3 region amplification was performed from RNA transcripts. The primer set for the first-round RT-PCR of the TCR CDR3 was HTBI. Via MiXCR, TCRdb re-called the multiplex PCR reads, giving one row per CDR3 protein. Of under 400,000 distinct CDR3 sequences in the sample, roughly 15% were seen once. This clonotype was seen many times. As yet, its antigen is unknown. This TCR came from a man aged 25 to 45 with Graves' hyperthyroidism. The sample consisted of blood.

CDR3 sequence reads: CASSFGGGTDTQYF. DNA for the CDR3: TGTGCCAGCAGCTTCGGGGGGGGCACAGATACGCAGTATTTT. The genes are TRBV11-2 and TRBJ2-3, with 8 positions matching TRBD2. Losses at the gene ends were 3 bases for V and 1 base for J; bases not matched to a gene: 0. The CDR3 totals 14 residues. CDR1 SGHAT and CDR2 FQNNGV come from the germline V gene. Using reference TRBV11-2 and TRBJ2-3 for the parts outside the CDR3, the full variable domain is EAGVAQSPRYKIIEKRQSVAFWCNPISGHATLYWYQQILGQGPKLLIQFQNNGVVDDSQLPKDRFSAERLKGVDSTLKIQPAKLEDSAVYLCASSFGGGTDTQYFGPGTRLTVL.